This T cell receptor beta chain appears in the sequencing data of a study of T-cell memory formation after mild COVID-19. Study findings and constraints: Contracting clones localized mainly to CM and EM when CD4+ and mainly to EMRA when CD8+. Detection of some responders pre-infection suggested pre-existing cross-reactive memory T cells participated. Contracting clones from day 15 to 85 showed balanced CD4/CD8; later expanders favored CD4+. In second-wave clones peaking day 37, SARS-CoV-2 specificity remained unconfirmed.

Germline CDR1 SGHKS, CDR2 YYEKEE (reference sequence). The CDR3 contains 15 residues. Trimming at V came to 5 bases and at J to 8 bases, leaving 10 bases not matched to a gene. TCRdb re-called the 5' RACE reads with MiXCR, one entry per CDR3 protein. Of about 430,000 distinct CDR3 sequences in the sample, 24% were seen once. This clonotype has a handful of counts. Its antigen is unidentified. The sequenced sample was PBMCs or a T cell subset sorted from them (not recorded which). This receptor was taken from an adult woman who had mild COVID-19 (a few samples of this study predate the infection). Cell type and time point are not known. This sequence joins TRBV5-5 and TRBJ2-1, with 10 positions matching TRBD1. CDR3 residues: CASSYRDRGFDEQFF. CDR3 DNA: TGTGCCAGCAGTTACCGGGACAGGGGATTCGATGAGCAGTTCTTC.